This is a list of T cell receptor beta chains from one sample in a study of Graves' ophthalmopathy and Graves' hyperthyroidism. Using its own MiXCR run on the multiplex PCR reads, TCRdb lists one record per CDR3 protein. This sample has around 1,200,000 distinct CDR3 sequences, with about two fifths found just once. Input material: peripheral blood or thyroid tissue (not recorded which). These receptors were taken from an adult man with Graves' hyperthyroidism. Each CDR3 is given with its conserved first and last residue. A D gene is named only where the DNA matches it firmly. Only some rows state a clone size, as once, few, many or a class for expanded clones.

V gene: TRBV6-4
clone size: -
D gene: -
J gene: TRBJ1-1
CDR3 protein: CASSVAAGGMAEAFF
CDR3 DNA: TGTGCCAGCAGTGTCGCGGCGGGGGGTATGGCTGAAGCTTTCTTT

V gene: TRBV27
clone size: few
D gene: -
J gene: TRBJ1-2
CDR3 protein: CASRTHYGYTF
CDR3 DNA: TGTGCCAGCCGAACTCACTATGGCTACACCTTC

V gene: TRBV11-2
clone size: -
D gene: TRBD1
J gene: TRBJ1-1
CDR3 protein: CASSLSFGTGGDWDMAFF
CDR3 DNA: TGTGCCAGCAGCTTAAGTTTTGGGACAGGGGGCGATTGGGATATGGCTTTCTTT

V gene: TRBV29-1
clone size: once
D gene: TRBD2
J gene: TRBJ2-2
CDR3 protein: CSVEDLERGDQGGELFF
CDR3 DNA: TGCAGCGTTGAAGATTTAGAACGGGGGGACCAAGGCGGGGAGCTGTTTTTT

V gene: TRBV7-3
clone size: many
D gene: TRBD1
J gene: TRBJ2-2
CDR3 protein: CASRTGVSGELFF
CDR3 DNA: TGTGCCAGCAGAACAGGGGTTTCCGGGGAGCTGTTTTTT

V gene: TRBV14
clone size: many
D gene: -
J gene: TRBJ2-2
CDR3 protein: CASSQRLNTGELFF
CDR3 DNA: TGTGCCAGCAGCCAGCGCCTGAACACCGGGGAGCTGTTTTTT

V gene: TRBV7-9
clone size: many
D gene: TRBD1
J gene: TRBJ1-1
CDR3 protein: CASSSRQGANTEAFF
CDR3 DNA: TGTGCCAGCAGCTCTCGACAGGGGGCTAACACTGAAGCTTTCTTT

V gene: TRBV7-2
clone size: -
D gene: TRBD1
J gene: TRBJ2-7
CDR3 protein: CASSSQGAGLTEQYF
CDR3 DNA: TGTGCCAGCAGCTCCCAGGGGGCAGGGTTAACCGAGCAGTACTTC

V gene: TRBV7-9
clone size: -
D gene: TRBD1
J gene: TRBJ1-5
CDR3 protein: CASSLGAMGDRGYQPQHF
CDR3 DNA: TGTGCCAGCAGCTTAGGGGCCATGGGGGACAGGGGCTATCAGCCCCAGCATTTT

V gene: TRBV2
clone size: -
D gene: -
J gene: TRBJ2-2
CDR3 protein: CASNPRTDNTGELFF
CDR3 DNA: TGTGCCAGCAATCCGAGGACAGATAACACCGGGGAGCTGTTTTTT